The rows below give T cell receptor beta chains drawn from one sample of a study of T cells after yellow fever vaccination. MiXCR was run by TCRdb on the 5' RACE reads, yielding one entry per CDR3 protein. The repertoire consists of tens of thousands of distinct CDR3 sequences, with 5.5% occurring once and the leading ten covering 12%. Specimen: PBMCs, either bulk or a sorted T-cell subset (CD4+, CD8+, memory, or dextramer-sorted; not recorded which), collected 15 days after the yellow fever booster vaccination. These receptors were obtained from a man aged 25 to 40 who received the YFV17D yellow fever vaccine. Both conserved end residues are part of each CDR3. Fields, in order: D gene, clone size, J gene, V gene, CDR3 DNA, CDR3 protein. D genes are given only for firm matches. Rows may omit the clone size; those that give it use once, few, many or a size class.

.,many,TRBJ2-1,TRBV7-3,TGTGCCAGCAGCTTAGCTGACGCTGAGCAGTTCTTC,CASSLADAEQFF
TRBD2,few,TRBJ2-1,TRBV5-6,TGTGCCAGCAGCTTGGGTGCGGGAGGGGCTGGGGGCTATGAGCAGTTCTTC,CASSLGAGGAGGYEQFF
.,many,TRBJ2-5,TRBV5-1,TGCGCCAGCAGCTTGTTTACAGGGATTAGAGAGACCCAGTACTTC,CASSLFTGIRETQYF
.,many,TRBJ1-2,TRBV18,TGTGCCAGCTCACCACCGTTGGAACAACGAAACTATGGCTACACCTTC,CASSPPLEQRNYGYTF
.,many,TRBJ2-5,TRBV12-3/TRBV12-4,TGTGCCAGCACAAGGGGGGGGGAGACCCAGTACTTC,CASTRGGETQYF
.,many,TRBJ2-1,TRBV20-1,TGCAGTGCCCTTCCTACAGGGAGGAATGAGCAGTTCTTC,CSALPTGRNEQFF
TRBD2,.,TRBJ2-7,TRBV6-1,TGTGCCAGCAGTCGGACTAGCACCTCCTACGAGCAGTACTTC,CASSRTSTSYEQYF
TRBD2,many,TRBJ2-3,TRBV5-1,TGCGCCAGCAGCTCGTTAGCGGGATTTAGCACAGATACGCAGTATTTT,CASSSLAGFSTDTQYF
TRBD1,many,TRBJ2-5,TRBV20-1,TGCAGTGCTAGGGGGGACAGAGAGACCCAGTACTTC,CSARGDRETQYF
TRBD2,.,TRBJ2-6,TRBV2,TGTGCCCGCAGTGAATTGGGGACTAGCTTTCCTGGGGCCAACGTCCTGACTTTC,CARSELGTSFPGANVLTF
.,many,TRBJ2-3,TRBV7-9,TGTGCCAGCAAGGCGGGCAGCACAGATACGCAGTATTTT,CASKAGSTDTQYF
.,few,TRBJ1-2,TRBV12-3/TRBV12-4,TGTGCCAGCAGTTTGGGGGGGTTTGGCTACACCTTC,CASSLGGFGYTF
.,many,TRBJ2-7,TRBV7-2,TGTGCCAGCAGCCACGGGGGACCCTACGAGCAGTACTTC,CASSHGGPYEQYF
TRBD1,many,TRBJ1-2,TRBV4-3,TGCGCCAGCAGCCGGGACAGGGACTATGGCTACACCTTC,CASSRDRDYGYTF
TRBD2,many,TRBJ2-1,TRBV30,TGTGCCTGGAGTGTACGGAGTAGCGGGAGGACTAATGAGCAGTTCTTC,CAWSVRSSGRTNEQFF
.,many,TRBJ2-7,TRBV5-1,TGCGCCAGCAGCTCCTCCATGCGGGCCTACGAGCAGTACTTC,CASSSSMRAYEQYF
.,.,TRBJ2-5,TRBV23-1,TGCGTCTCCTGGCGGCAGAAGACCCAGTACTTC,CVSWRQKTQYF
.,few,TRBJ2-3,TRBV10-2,TGCGCCATCTCTCAGCGGTACCGGGATACGCAGTATTTT,CAISQRYRDTQYF
.,.,TRBJ2-1,TRBV14,TGTGCCAGCAGCCAAGCACGGGATGTTTACAATGAGCAGTTCTTC,CASSQARDVYNEQFF
.,many,TRBJ2-7,TRBV24-1,TGTGCCACCAGTGACCCGAAACGACGACTAGAGGAGCAGTACTTC,CATSDPKRRLEEQYF
TRBD2,many,TRBJ2-1,TRBV3-1,TGTGCCAGCAGCCAAGATGGGGCTAGCGGCCACAATGAGCAGTTCTTC,CASSQDGASGHNEQFF
.,many,TRBJ2-7,TRBV4-2,TGTGCCAGCAGCCAAGATCTGAGCGGGTACTACGAGCAGTACTTC,CASSQDLSGYYEQYF
.,.,TRBJ2-1,TRBV5-1,TGCGCCAGCAGCTTGAAACTAGCCGGGAGTGAGCAGTTCTTC,CASSLKLAGSEQFF
.,many,TRBJ2-3,TRBV5-1,TGCGCCAGCAGAGAGAGCGTGCTTGGCACAGATACGCAGTATTTT,CASRESVLGTDTQYF
.,many,TRBJ1-4,TRBV12-3/TRBV12-4,TGTGCCAGCAGTTTGGGGGGGGACGGCGAAAAACTGTTTTTT,CASSLGGDGEKLFF
.,many,TRBJ1-1,TRBV27,TGTGCCAGCAGTTTAGGGGGGCTGCGCACTGAAGCTTTCTTT,CASSLGGLRTEAFF
.,many,TRBJ1-6,TRBV7-2,TGTGCCAGCAGCTTGGGTGTACGGGGTAATTCACCCCTCCACTTT,CASSLGVRGNSPLHF
.,many,TRBJ1-4,TRBV20-1,TGCAGTGCTAGAGACCAGGGAAGCTTCGAAAAACTGTTTTTT,CSARDQGSFEKLFF
.,medium-sized,TRBJ2-7,TRBV5-1,TGCGCCAGCAGCTTGGAGGGATCGGAATACGAGCAGTACTTC,CASSLEGSEYEQYF
TRBD2,many,TRBJ2-3,TRBV27,TGTGCCAGCAGCCGACCCTTCACTAGCGGGAGTTCGTCTTCGGCAGATACGCAGTATTTT,CASSRPFTSGSSSSADTQYF
.,many,TRBJ2-5,TRBV5-1,TGCGCCAGCAGCTTGGGGACTAAACAAGAGACCCAGTACTTC,CASSLGTKQETQYF
.,many,TRBJ2-7,TRBV6-2/TRBV6-3,TGTGCCAGCAGCCTACGTTCAGAAAGCTACGAGCAGTACTTC,CASSLRSESYEQYF
.,many,TRBJ2-3,TRBV9,TGTGCCAGCAGCGGGGGTTCGATTGTGACAGATACGCAGTATTTT,CASSGGSIVTDTQYF
.,many,TRBJ2-2,TRBV4-3,TGCGCCAGCAGCCAACTACAGGGAGTGGAGCTGTTTTTT,CASSQLQGVELFF
TRBD1,many,TRBJ1-3,TRBV20-1,TGCAGTGCTAGGGGTCCCCCCAGGGGGGTTCTCGAAAACACCATATATTTT,CSARGPPRGVLENTIYF
.,many,TRBJ1-5,TRBV20-1,TGCAGTGCTACGGAGGCAGATACTAGCAATCAGCCCCAGCATTTT,CSATEADTSNQPQHF
TRBD1,many,TRBJ2-2,TRBV19,TGTGCCAGTACGCTGGCAGGGGGCTTGACCGGGGAGCTGTTTTTT,CASTLAGGLTGELFF
TRBD2,medium-sized,TRBJ2-5,TRBV18,TGTGCCAGCTCACCATCGACGGGAGGAGAGACCCAGTACTTC,CASSPSTGGETQYF
TRBD1,many,TRBJ2-7,TRBV4-2,TGTGCCAGCAGCGGGACAGGACCCTACGAGCAGTACTTC,CASSGTGPYEQYF
.,many,TRBJ1-1,TRBV10-3,TGTGCCATCAGTGACTCGGACTACACTGAAGCTTTCTTT,CAISDSDYTEAFF
.,many,TRBJ2-1,TRBV20-1,TGCAGTGCTACCATCCCGGGACGGGACAATGAGCAGTTCTTC,CSATIPGRDNEQFF
TRBD2,many,TRBJ2-1,TRBV7-9,TGTGCCAGCAGCTTAGATGGGGGTCTTGTACTAGCGGGATACAATGAGCAGTTCTTC,CASSLDGGLVLAGYNEQFF
.,many,TRBJ2-2,TRBV5-1,TGCGCCAGCAGCTTGGAGATGGTGTCCAGCGGGGAGCTGTTTTTT,CASSLEMVSSGELFF
TRBD1,medium-sized,TRBJ1-2,TRBV7-6,TGTGCCAGCAGCCCCATCGGACAGGGGAGCTATGGCTACACCTTC,CASSPIGQGSYGYTF
TRBD1,many,TRBJ1-1,TRBV12-3/TRBV12-4,TGTGCCAGCAGACGGGACAGCCTGAACACTGAAGCTTTCTTT,CASRRDSLNTEAFF
TRBD2,.,TRBJ2-1,TRBV9,TGTGCCAGCAGCGTAATTGGGGAGGGCAGCTCCTACAATGAGCAGTTCTTC,CASSVIGEGSSYNEQFF
TRBD2,many,TRBJ2-1,TRBV20-1,TGCAGTGCTAGAGATCTCGGGGGACTAGGAGGGTATGAGCAGTTCTTC,CSARDLGGLGGYEQFF